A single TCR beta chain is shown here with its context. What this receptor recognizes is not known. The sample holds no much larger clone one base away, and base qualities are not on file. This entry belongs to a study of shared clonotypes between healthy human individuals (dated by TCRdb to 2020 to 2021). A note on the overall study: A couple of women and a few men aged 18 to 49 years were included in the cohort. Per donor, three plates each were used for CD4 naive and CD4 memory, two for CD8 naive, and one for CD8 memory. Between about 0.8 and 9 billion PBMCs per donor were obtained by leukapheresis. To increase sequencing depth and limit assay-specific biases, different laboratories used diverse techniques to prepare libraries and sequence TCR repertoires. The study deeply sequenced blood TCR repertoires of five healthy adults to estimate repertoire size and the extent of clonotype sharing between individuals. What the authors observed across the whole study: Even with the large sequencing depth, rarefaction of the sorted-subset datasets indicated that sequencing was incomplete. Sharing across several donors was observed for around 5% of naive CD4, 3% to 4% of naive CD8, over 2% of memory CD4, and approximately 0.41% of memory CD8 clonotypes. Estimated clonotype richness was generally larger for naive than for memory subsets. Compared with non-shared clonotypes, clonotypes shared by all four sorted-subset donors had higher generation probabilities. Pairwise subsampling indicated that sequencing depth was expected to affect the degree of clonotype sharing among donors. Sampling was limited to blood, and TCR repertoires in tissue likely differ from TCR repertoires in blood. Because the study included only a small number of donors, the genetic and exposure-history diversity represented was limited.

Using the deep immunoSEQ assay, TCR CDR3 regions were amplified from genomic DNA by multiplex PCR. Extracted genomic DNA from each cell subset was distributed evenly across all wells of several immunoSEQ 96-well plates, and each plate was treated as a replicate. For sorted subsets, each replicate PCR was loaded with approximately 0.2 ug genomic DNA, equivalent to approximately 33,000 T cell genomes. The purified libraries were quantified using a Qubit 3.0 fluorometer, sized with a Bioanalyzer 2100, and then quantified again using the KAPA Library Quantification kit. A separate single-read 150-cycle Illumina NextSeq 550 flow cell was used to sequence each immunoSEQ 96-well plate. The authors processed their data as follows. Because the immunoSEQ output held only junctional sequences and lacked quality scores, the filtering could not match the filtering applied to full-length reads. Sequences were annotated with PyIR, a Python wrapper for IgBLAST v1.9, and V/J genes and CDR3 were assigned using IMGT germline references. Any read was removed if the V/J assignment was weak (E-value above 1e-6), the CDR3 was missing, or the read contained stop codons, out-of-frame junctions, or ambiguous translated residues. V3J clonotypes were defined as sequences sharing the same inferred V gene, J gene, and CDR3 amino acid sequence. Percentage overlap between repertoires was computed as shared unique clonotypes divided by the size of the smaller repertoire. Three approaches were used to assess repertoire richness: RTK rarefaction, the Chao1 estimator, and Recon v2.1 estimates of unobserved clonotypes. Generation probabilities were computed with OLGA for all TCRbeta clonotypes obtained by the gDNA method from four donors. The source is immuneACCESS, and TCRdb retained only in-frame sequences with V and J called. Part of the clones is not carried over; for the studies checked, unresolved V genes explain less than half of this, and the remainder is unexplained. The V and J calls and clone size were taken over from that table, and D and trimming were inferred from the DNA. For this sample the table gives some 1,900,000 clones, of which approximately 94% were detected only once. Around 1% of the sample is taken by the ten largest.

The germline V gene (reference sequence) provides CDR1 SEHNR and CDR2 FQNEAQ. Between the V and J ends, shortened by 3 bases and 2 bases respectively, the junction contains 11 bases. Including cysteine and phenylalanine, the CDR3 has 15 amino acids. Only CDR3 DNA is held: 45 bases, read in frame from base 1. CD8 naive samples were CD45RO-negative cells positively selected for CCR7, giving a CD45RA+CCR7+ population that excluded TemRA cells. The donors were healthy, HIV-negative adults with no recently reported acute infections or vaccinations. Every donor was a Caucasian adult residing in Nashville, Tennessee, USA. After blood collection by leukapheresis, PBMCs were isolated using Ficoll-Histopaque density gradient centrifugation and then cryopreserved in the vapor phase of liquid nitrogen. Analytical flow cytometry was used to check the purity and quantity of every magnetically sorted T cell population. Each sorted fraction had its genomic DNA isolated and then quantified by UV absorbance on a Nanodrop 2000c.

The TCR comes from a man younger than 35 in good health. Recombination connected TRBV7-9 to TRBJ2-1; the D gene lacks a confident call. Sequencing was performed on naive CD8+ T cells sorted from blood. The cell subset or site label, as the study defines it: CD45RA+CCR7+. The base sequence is TGTGCCAGCAGCTTCTCAGCCCAGGCCTACAATGAGCAGTTCTTC. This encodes CASSFSAQAYNEQFF.